The entry below describes one T cell receptor (beta chain). Its specificity is not known. The V and J ends lost 6 bases and 4 bases, in that order; junction bases with no gene match: 5. CDR1 and CDR2 from the germline V gene are MNHEY and SMNVEV (reference sequence). The CDR3 is 16 amino acids. This sample stems from a study of shared clonotypes between healthy human individuals. Naive CD8 cells, CD45RO-negative and positively selected for CCR7, excluded terminally differentiated effector memory CD45RA+ cells. Overall study results and limits: Several donors shared approximately 5% of their naive CD4 clonotypes. Estimated clonotype richness was generally higher in naive than memory subsets.

TCRdb's table, derived via immunoSEQ multiplex PCR, lists solely in-frame clones and lacks some. Of around 1.9 million clones in the sample, about 94% are singletons; the top ten hold roughly 1.7%. The sample was naive CD8+ T cells from PBMCs. The sequence derives from a man aged 18 to 30 in good health. Some clones in this sample may be carry-over from other donors' samples. This rearrangement joins TRBV27 to TRBJ2-2; 13 nucleotides align to TRBD2. CDR3: CASRGLAGLPTGELFF. In DNA, the CDR3 is TGTGCCAGCAGGGGACTAGCGGGACTGCCCACCGGGGAGCTGTTTTTT.